Shown below are 7 T cell receptor beta chains from a single sample sequenced in a study of beta chain features in type 1 diabetes. Expressed TCRB transcripts were sequenced because the isolated RNA had all been reverse transcribed beforehand. The table came from immunoSEQ multiplex PCR; TCRdb's copy has only in-frame clones and leaves some out. In the table there are under 550,000 clones, more than 9.5% of which are singletons. Sequenced sample: naive CD4+ T cells from blood. Source of these receptors: a woman aged 18-30 years in good health.

This clone was seen a few times. V usage is TRBV28 and J usage is TRBJ2-7; D is unclear. The CDR3 is made up of 14 amino acids. CDR1 is MDHEN and CDR2 is SYDVKM in the germline V gene. V lost 3 bases to trimming and J lost 6 bases, with 15 bases between them. CDR3 sequence (DNA): TGTGCCAGCAGTTTTATGTGGGGTACCGGCGAGCAGTACGTC. Translating it yields CASSFMWGTGEQYV.

This clone was found a few times. The DNA of the CDR3 is TGTGCCAGCAGCGTAGCCTTAGCGGAAACCCACGCGCAGTACTTC. Residues: CASSVALAETHAQYF. The chain has TRBV9 and TRBJ2-7, with TRBD2 as a possible D gene (6 bases). The CDR3 runs to 15 residues. CDR1 is SGDLS, CDR2 YYNGEE, per germline. Trimming took 0 bases from V and 9 from J, leaving 19 bases between them.

This clone was seen a few times. The sample contains more than one DNA sequence encoding this CDR3. This sequence joins TRBV7-9 and TRBJ2-2; tentatively, D is TRBD2 (6 bases). Germline loops: CDR1 SEHNR, CDR2 FQNEAQ (reference sequence). V shed 0 bases and J shed 5 bases, with 7 bases lying between them. The CDR3 covers 14 residues. CDR3: CASSLAGGTGELFF. The CDR3 bases are TGTGCCAGCAGCTTAGCGGGGGGTACCGGGGAGCTGTTTTTT.

The chain employs TRBV7-3 and TRBJ1-2; D uncertain. This CDR3 is built from 14 residues. Germline loops: CDR1 SGHTA, CDR2 FQGTGA. The V end lost 3 bases, the J end lost 8 bases, and 16 bases lay between the germline ends. The CDR3 region is CASSLSNADRGYTF. CDR3 DNA: TGTGCCAGCAGCTTGAGTAACGCAGACCGGGGCTACACCTTC.

V usage is TRBV29-1 and J usage is TRBJ2-2, with D possibly called TRBD1 or TRBD2 (5 bases each). Germline assignment: CDR1 SQVTM and CDR2 ANQGSEA. V lost 4 bases and J lost 3, with 15 bases in between. The CDR3 runs 15 residues. DNA of the CDR3: TGCAGCGTTGGGGGCGGGCCCGCGGACACCGGGGAGCTGTTTTTT. Protein: CSVGGGPADTGELFF.

J is TRBJ2-5 and V is TRBV29-1; the D gene is possibly TRBD2 (6 bases). CDR1 and CDR2 (germline): SQVTM, ANQGSEA. There are 13 residues in the CDR3. V was pared by 8 bases and J by 1 base, with 14 bases between. The CDR3 here is CSLKGLFQETQYF. In nucleotides, the CDR3 is TGCAGCCTGAAGGGACTCTTCCAAGAGACCCAGTACTTC.

A few counts support this clone. The chain is built from TRBV18 and TRBJ2-3, with 7 bases aligning to TRBD1. The ends lost 3 bases at V and 1 base at J; junction bases unmatched: 7. The CDR3 totals 16 residues. Germline V gives CDR1 KGHSH, CDR2 LQKENI. CDR3 sequence reads: CASSPLTGTGTDTQYF. In nucleotides, the CDR3 is TGTGCCAGCTCACCTTTGACAGGGACGGGCACAGATACGCAGTATTTT.